This T cell receptor beta chain was sequenced for a study of OX40 agonist ivuxolimab in advanced cancers. Study details: The study treated patients with ivuxolimab, an agonistic anti-OX40 (CD134) antibody. From about 23 to 85 years was the age range, with a mean of around 57 years, and roughly 83% were male.

The cohort excluded patients with autoimmune disease history or systemic immunosuppression. The CDR3 is 16 amino acids. Germline assignment: CDR1 MGHRA and CDR2 YSYEKL. V was shortened by 0 bases and J by 8 bases, with 19 bases between the two germline ends. Profiled with immunoSEQ multiplex PCR; TCRdb holds only in-frame clones, not every one. The table includes 79,000 or so clones, roughly 85% detected once. This rearrangement joins TRBV4-1 to TRBJ1-2, with D possibly matching TRBD1 (6 bases). This TCR was sampled from an adult with an advanced solid tumor such as melanoma, head and neck, liver or kidney cancer. The material sequenced was CD4+ or CD8+ T cells sorted from blood, taken in a trial of the OX40 agonist ivuxolimab. In DNA form, the CDR3 reads TGCGCCAGCAGCCAAGATCGGGGCGCAGGGGCAAAAGGCTACACCTTC. It translates to CASSQDRGAGAKGYTF.